Shown below are 29 T cell receptor beta chains from a single sample sequenced in a study of T cells in Graves' hyperthyroidism and ophthalmopathy. Amplified TCR beta CDR3 regions came from RNA transcripts. A set of HTBI primers served as the primers for a first-round RT-PCR of the TCR CDR3. One entry per CDR3 protein, called by TCRdb with MiXCR from the multiplex PCR reads. The table shows nearly 600,000 distinct CDR3 sequences, with roughly 13% occurring only once. Sequencing was done on a sample of blood. These receptors were taken from a woman aged 25 to 39 with Graves' hyperthyroidism that later progressed to Graves' ophthalmopathy.

This clonotype appeared many times. This chain links TRBV20-1 with TRBJ1-5; D gene ambiguous. CDR3 length: 14 residues. Germline V gene sequence: CDR1 DFQATT, CDR2 SNEGSKA (reference sequence). Trimming removed 3 bases at V and 4 bases at J, with 13 bases between. CDR3: CSARDFQRNQPQHF. CDR3 coding DNA: TGCAGTGCTAGGGACTTCCAGAGGAATCAGCCCCAGCATTTT.

In its sample, this clonotype was seen many times. J is TRBJ2-5 and V is TRBV7-2; D uncertain. The V end lost 5 bases, the J end lost 1 base, and 5 bases lay between the germline ends. CDR1 and CDR2 (germline): SGHTA, FQGNSA. The CDR3 loop spans 12 amino acids. The CDR3, as DNA: TGTGCCAGCAGCACCTTCCAAGAGACCCAGTACTTC. Its protein is CASSTFQETQYF.

The V and J genes are TRBV12-3 or TRBV12-4 and TRBJ1-6; 8 nucleotides match TRBD1. V shed 5 bases and J 6 bases; nucleotides not matched to a gene: 6. CDR3 length equals 15 residues. The CDR3 nucleotides read TGTGCCAGCAGTAAACGACAGGGGCGTAATTCACCCCTCCACTTT. This codes for CASSKRQGRNSPLHF.

Regarding this clonotype: A single base separates this from a much larger clone, so it may be a read error. The chain links TRBV9 to TRBJ2-7, with TRBD2 identical over 8 bases. Germline V lookup: CDR1 SGDLS, CDR2 YYNGEE. The CDR3 consists of 16 residues. V was pared by 4 bases and J by 3 bases, with 12 bases of the junction left unmatched. The DNA of the CDR3 is TGTGCCAGCAGCCCGTGTGAGGGGAGCGGGGGCTACGAGCAGTACTTC. Translation: CASSPCEGSGGYEQYF.

This clonotype appeared once. The chain carries TRBV12-3 or TRBV12-4 and TRBJ1-5; D might be TRBD1 (5 bases). The CDR3 consists of 14 residues. V lost 6 bases, J lost 4 bases, and 13 bases lay in between. The CDR3 spells CASRRSGGNQPQHF. The CDR3 bases are TGTGCCAGCAGGCGTTCGGGGGGAAATCAGCCCCAGCATTTT.

This chain links TRBV6-5 with TRBJ1-1; the D gene is possibly TRBD1 (5 bases). Trimming pared 2 bases from V and 5 bases from J, leaving 15 bases between. The germline gives CDR1 MNHEY, CDR2 SVGAGI. CDR3 length: 15 amino acids. The CDR3 loop is CASSYGGGGKTEAFF. The CDR3 DNA reads TGTGCCAGCAGTTACGGCGGCGGGGGAAAAACTGAAGCTTTCTTT.

This clonotype came up a few times. The chain uses TRBV6-2 or TRBV6-3 and TRBJ2-4; D unresolved. V lost 6 bases and J 3 bases, leaving 15 bases between the germline ends. The CDR3 spans 15 residues. CDR1 and CDR2 from the germline V gene are MNHEY and SVGEGT. CDR3 protein: CASRYGRTDKNIQYF. The DNA for the CDR3 is TGTGCCAGCAGATACGGTCGGACGGACAAAAACATTCAGTACTTC.

On this clonotype: Just one base apart from a much larger clone, this may be a read error. CDR3 loop: CARPPVSRRKHTGAFF. The CDR3 DNA reads as TGTGCCAGACCACCTGTCTCGAGACGGAAGCACACTGGAGCTTTCTTT. V usage is TRBV19 and J usage is TRBJ1-1; D remains ambiguous. This CDR3 has 16 residues. The V gene's germline CDR1 is LNHDA and CDR2 SQIVND (reference sequence).

This clonotype appeared many times. J is TRBJ2-3 and V is TRBV24-1; 9 bases map to TRBD2. V shed 8 bases and J 2 bases; nucleotides not matched to a gene: 13. CDR1 is KGHDR, CDR2 SFDVKD, per germline. The CDR3 contains 17 residues. CDR3 nucleotides: TGTGCCACCACCACCACGCCGACTAGCGGATACACAGATACGCAGTATTTT. It specifies CATTTTPTSGYTDTQYF.

This clonotype was counted many times. The V gene is TRBV27, the J gene TRBJ1-2, with 9 bases lining up with TRBD1. V lost 1 base to trimming and J lost 7 bases; unmatched junction nucleotides: 7. The CDR3 extends over 15 amino acids. CDR1 and CDR2 (germline): MNHEY, SMNVEV (reference sequence). CDR3: CASSLLWDRASGYTF. The CDR3 nucleotides read TGTGCCAGCAGTTTATTATGGGACAGGGCTAGTGGCTACACCTTC.

V is TRBV5-6 and J is TRBJ1-1; D is unresolved. Trimming cost V 0 bases and J 1 base, with 10 bases left between them. This CDR3 region has 15 residues. The germline V gene has CDR1 SGHDT and CDR2 YYEEEE. The DNA of the CDR3 is TGTGCCAGCAGCTTGGATGAAAGGGAGAACACTGAAGCTTTCTTT. This codes for CASSLDERENTEAFF. Filled out from reference TRBV5-6 and TRBJ1-1, the complete variable domain reads DAGVTQSPTHLIKTRGQQVTLRCSPKSGHDTVSWYQQALGQGPQFIFQYYEEEERQRGNFPDRFSGHQFPNYSSELNVNALLLGDSALYLCASSLDERENTEAFFGQGTRLTVV.

With respect to this clonotype: A much larger clone lies one base from this, so it may be a read error. This sequence joins TRBV5-1 and TRBJ2-3, with D possibly TRBD2 on 6 matching bases. The germline V gene encodes CDR1 SGHRS and CDR2 YFSETQ. The CDR3 covers 14 residues. The DNA for the CDR3 is TGCGCCAGCAGCTCCCCGGGACTGGCAGATACGAAGTATTTT. Translation gives CASSSPGLADTKYF. The full variable domain, in which reference TRBV5-1 and TRBJ2-3 provide the parts outside the CDR3, is KAGVTQTPRYLIKTRGQQVTLSCSPISGHRSVSWYQQTPGQGLQFLFEYFSETQRNKGNFPGRFSGRQFSNSRSEMNVSTLELGDSALYLCASSSPGLADTKYFGPGTRLTVL.

In its sample, this clonotype was seen many times. The CDR3 sequence is CASSQEPGGEYSNQPQHF. DNA of the CDR3: TGTGCCAGCAGCCAGGAACCGGGGGGGGAATATAGCAATCAGCCCCAGCATTTT. The genes are TRBV7-9 and TRBJ1-5; a possible D gene is TRBD1 (5 bases). The CDR3 is made up of 18 amino acids. The V and J ends lost 5 bases and 0 bases respectively, with 20 bases between them. Germline V gene sequence: CDR1 SEHNR, CDR2 FQNEAQ (reference sequence).

This clonotype was seen ten or more times. The chain employs TRBV5-6 and TRBJ1-2; no clear D gene. The V end was cut by 0 bases, the J end by 8 bases, with 8 bases between. The CDR3 has 12 amino acids. Germline V gives CDR1 SGHDT, CDR2 YYEEEE. CDR3 in amino acids: CASSLVSEGYTF. CDR3 coding DNA: TGTGCCAGCAGCTTGGTGTCTGAAGGCTACACCTTC.

The table lists this clonotype with a few counts. V is TRBV7-8 and J is TRBJ1-2; D remains ambiguous. The CDR3 has 13 amino acids. Germline V lookup: CDR1 SGHVS, CDR2 FQNEAQ. Trimming cost V 5 bases and J 6 bases, with 13 bases left between them. The CDR3 loop is CASSAPGIDGYTF. In DNA, the CDR3 is TGTGCCAGCAGCGCACCTGGAATTGATGGCTACACCTTC. Together with reference TRBV7-8 and TRBJ1-2, the CDR3 gives the full variable domain: GAGVSQSPRYKVAKRGQDVALRCDPISGHVSLFWYQQALGQGPEFLTYFQNEAQLDKSGLPSDRFFAERPEGSVSTLKIQRTQQEDSAVYLCASSAPGIDGYTFGSGTRLTVV.

This clonotype was seen ten or more times. This chain links TRBV28 with TRBJ1-4; TRBD1 is a possible D gene (5 bases). Germline lookup yields CDR1 MDHEN and CDR2 SYDVKM. V was clipped by 6 bases and J by 6 bases, with 14 bases between them. The CDR3 has 14 residues. The DNA of the CDR3 is TGTGCCAGCAGGTTAAGCGGGACCCATGAAAAACTGTTTTTT. This codes for CASRLSGTHEKLFF.

This clonotype was seen only a few times. This chain joins TRBV7-3 and TRBJ2-3; TRBD2 matches at 8 bases. CDR1 is SGHTA and CDR2 is FQGTGA in the germline V gene. V gave up 5 bases and J gave up 9 bases; unmatched junction bases: 7. The CDR3 has 13 amino acids. The CDR3 bases are TGTGCCAGCAGCATTGACCGGGGGGGAACGCAGTATTTT. Translating it yields CASSIDRGGTQYF.

This clonotype showed up many times. J is TRBJ1-6 and V is TRBV6-5; D might be TRBD1 (5 bases). This CDR3 region has 16 residues. The germline CDR1 and CDR2 sequences are MNHEY and SVGAGI. Trimming removed 2 bases at V and 7 bases at J, with 15 bases between. The CDR3 is CASSYGTAISNSPLHF. The CDR3 region has the DNA TGTGCCAGCAGTTACGGGACCGCAATCTCCAATTCACCCCTCCACTTT.

The rearrangement uses TRBV28 and TRBJ1-1; a weak D match, TRBD1 (5 bases). The CDR3 has 14 amino acids. V was cut by 7 bases and J by 3 bases, with 15 bases left in between. Germline assignment: CDR1 MDHEN and CDR2 SYDVKM. The CDR3: CASTNYGGHTEAFF. The CDR3 DNA follows: TGTGCCAGCACCAATTACGGGGGACACACTGAAGCTTTCTTT.

This clonotype was seen ten or more times. This chain links TRBV6-2 or TRBV6-3 with TRBJ1-1; 7 positions match TRBD1. The CDR3 contains 17 residues. CDR1 and CDR2 (germline): MNHEY, SVGEGT. Trimming took 6 bases from V and 0 from J; bases not matched to a gene: 13. CDR3: CASSLVRDSVMNTEAFF. The CDR3 nucleotides are TGTGCCAGCAGCCTCGTCCGGGACAGTGTCATGAACACTGAAGCTTTCTTT.

The chain couples TRBV30 to TRBJ1-3; tentatively, D is TRBD1 (6 bases). CDR1 and CDR2 from the germline V gene are GTSNPN and SVGIG (reference sequence). V dropped 3 bases and J dropped 0 bases, with 9 bases sitting between them. The length of the CDR3 is 14 residues. The CDR3, as DNA: TGTGCCTGGAGCCAGGGGTACTCTGGAAACACCATATATTTT. Translating it yields CAWSQGYSGNTIYF.

Turning to this clonotype: A single base separates this from a much larger clone, so it may be a read error. The CDR3 does not end in the conserved phenylalanine or tryptophan, so this is likely a read error. The rearrangement uses TRBV5-1 and TRBJ1-2; possibly TRBD1 for D (6 bases). CDR3 length equals 14 residues. From germline, CDR1 is SGHRS and CDR2 YFSETQ. Trimming cost V 0 bases and J 4 bases, with 10 bases left between them. CDR3 protein: CASSLGQEIYGYTL. The CDR3 nucleotides read TGCGCCAGCAGCTTGGGACAGGAGATCTATGGCTACACCCTC.

In regard to this clonotype: A much larger clone is a single base away; this may be a read error. V and J are TRBV5-6 and TRBJ2-2; 7 bases are a match to TRBD1. The CDR3 has 14 amino acids. Germline V gives CDR1 SGHDT, CDR2 YYEEEE. The V gene end was trimmed by 3 bases and the J gene end by 4 bases; junction bases not matched to a gene: 3. Written as DNA, the CDR3 is TGTGCCAGCAGCTCGGGACAGATCACCGGGGAGCTGTTTTTT. This sequence encodes CASSSGQITGELFF.

This clonotype was seen many times. This chain uses TRBV2 with TRBJ1-5; D uncertain. The CDR3 spans 13 residues. V lost 6 bases to trimming and J lost 0 bases, with 6 bases between them. Germline values: CDR1 SNHLY, CDR2 FYNNEI. CDR3 sequence (DNA): TGTGCCAGCAGGGCAGATAGCAATCAGCCCCAGCATTTT. Its protein product is CASRADSNQPQHF.

There are a few counts of this clonotype. The chain recombines TRBV20-1 with TRBJ2-2; 7 bases fit TRBD1. This CDR3 has 14 residues. The junction had 7 bases not matched to a gene; V was cut back by 6 bases and J by 3 bases. The germline CDR1 and CDR2 sequences are DFQATT and SNEGSKA (reference sequence). This CDR3 reads CSATTGRDTGELFF. The CDR3 DNA is TGCAGTGCAACGACAGGGCGGGACACCGGGGAGCTGTTTTTT.

There are a few counts of this clonotype. The chain carries TRBV30 and TRBJ2-7; 7 bases fit TRBD1. The CDR3 runs 12 residues. Germline V lookup: CDR1 GTSNPN, CDR2 SVGIG (reference sequence). V lost 6 bases and J lost 6; bases outside the gene matches: 8. CDR3 loop: CACAGGTGEQYF. The CDR3, as DNA: TGTGCCTGCGCAGGGGGTACGGGCGAGCAGTACTTC.

Of note for this clonotype: This may be a read error, as it is one base from a much larger clone. The chain joins TRBV18 to TRBJ2-7, with D tentatively TRBD1 (5 bases). This CDR3 is 15 amino acids long. The germline CDR1 and CDR2 sequences are KGHSH and LQKENI. Written as DNA, the CDR3 is TGTACCAGCTCACCACCCTCCCCAGGGACCTACGAGCAGTACTTC. It encodes CTSSPPSPGTYEQYF.

The table lists this clonotype with many counts. The genes are TRBV5-1 and TRBJ2-7; D is undetermined. V gave up 0 bases and J gave up 4 bases, with 8 bases separating them. Germline V gene data show CDR1 as SGHRS and CDR2 as YFSETQ. The CDR3 has 13 residues. Here the CDR3 reads CASSLGHGYEQYF. Written as DNA, the CDR3 is TGCGCCAGCAGCTTGGGGCACGGTTACGAGCAGTACTTC.

The table lists this clonotype with many counts. J is TRBJ2-7 and V is TRBV12-5, with D tentatively TRBD2 (6 bases). Germline assignment: CDR1 LGHNT and CDR2 FRNRAP. The V gene lost 5 bases and the J gene lost 3 bases, with 20 bases spanning the gap. There are 16 residues in the CDR3. CDR3 sequence (DNA): TGTGCTAGTGGTCCCTATCCTAGCGCCGTGGGCTACGAGCAGTACTTC. It is translated as CASGPYPSAVGYEQYF.